A selection of T cell receptor beta chains follows, all from one sample in a study of blood T cell repertoires in COVID-19. Clones were read by immunoSEQ multiplex PCR, and TCRdb kept only the in-frame ones, dropping some. The table includes approximately 300,000 clones, around nine tenths detected once. Sample: peripheral blood. All receptors come from a man younger than 45 with acute or convalescent COVID-19. CDR3s include the opening cysteine and the closing phenylalanine or tryptophan. The D gene is left open where the match is weak. For some rows the clone size is stated as once, few or many, or as a class when expanded; others skip it.

V gene,J gene,D gene,clone size,CDR3 DNA,CDR3 protein
TRBV21-1,TRBJ1-4,-,-,TGTGCCAGCAGCTTTCGACAGGGGTGGTATGAAAAACTGTTTTTT,CASSFRQGWYEKLFF
TRBV21-1,TRBJ1-2,-,few,TGTGCCGTCCGGGACAGGGGGCGCGATGGCTACACCTTC,CAVRDRGRDGYTF
TRBV5-1,TRBJ1-1,-,-,TGCGCCAGCAGCTTGGACGGGTTGAACACTGAAGCTTTCTTT,CASSLDGLNTEAFF
TRBV7-2,TRBJ2-3,TRBD2,-,TGTGCCAGCCGGCTAGCGGGCACAGATACGCAGTATTTT,CASRLAGTDTQYF
TRBV27,TRBJ2-1,TRBD1,-,TGTGCCAGCAGACAAAGAAGACAGGGCGTAGAGTTCTTC,CASRQRRQGVEFF
TRBV4-1,TRBJ1-3,-,-,TGCGCCAGCAGCCAAGAGAGCCACGGCACCATATATTTT,CASSQESHGTIYF
TRBV11-3,TRBJ2-7,-,-,TGTGCCAGCAGCCCGAATTGGGGAGACGAGCAGTACTTC,CASSPNWGDEQYF
TRBV3-1/TRBV3-2,TRBJ2-7,TRBD1,-,TGTGCCAGCAGCCAAAAGTATAGGACAGGTAACGAGCAGTACTTC,CASSQKYRTGNEQYF
TRBV11-2,TRBJ1-3,-,-,TGTGCCAGCAGCCGACCAGGATCTGGAAACACCATATATTTT,CASSRPGSGNTIYF
TRBV12-3/TRBV12-4,TRBJ2-3,-,once,TGTGCCAGCACCCACCGGACAGATACGCAGTATTTT,CASTHRTDTQYF
TRBV19,TRBJ1-5,-,-,TGTGCCAGTAGTATTTCGGGGGGAAGCAATCAGCCCCAGCATTTT,CASSISGGSNQPQHF
TRBV3-1/TRBV3-2,TRBJ1-1,TRBD1,-,TGTGCCAGCAGCCTTCGAACAGGGGGCAGGGGTGAAGCTTTCTTT,CASSLRTGGRGEAFF
TRBV6-1,TRBJ2-2,-,-,TGTGCCAGCAGGGAAAGGTCGGGCAGGAGGACCGGGGAGCTGTTTTTT,CASRERSGRRTGELFF
TRBV30,TRBJ1-4,TRBD1,-,TGTGCCTGGAGTTCTCATGCAGGGGGCAATGAAAAACTGTTTTTT,CAWSSHAGGNEKLFF
TRBV18,TRBJ1-1,-,-,TGTGCCAGCTCACCTTCCCCCCCCTCGGGAGCTTTCTTT,CASSPSPPSGAFF
TRBV6-5,TRBJ1-1,-,-,TGTGCCAGCGCCAACCGCGGTCTGATGGACACTGAAGCTTTCTTT,CASANRGLMDTEAFF
TRBV28,TRBJ1-2,TRBD1,-,TGTGCCAGCAGTACAGGGGGCCGCTATGGCTACACCTTC,CASSTGGRYGYTF
TRBV24-1,TRBJ2-1,-,-,TGTGCCACCAGGGGACTCCAAAGAGACAGTGAGCAGTTCTTC,CATRGLQRDSEQFF
TRBV11-2,TRBJ1-1,-,once,TGTGCCAGCAGCTTAGTCAGGGGGAACACTGAAGCTTTCTTT,CASSLVRGNTEAFF
TRBV19,TRBJ2-5,TRBD1,-,TGTGCCAGTAGCGGGACAGGGAGGAAGACCCAGTACTTC,CASSGTGRKTQYF
TRBV2,TRBJ1-6,-,-,TGTGCCAGCAGTGGCGACCGGAGCTCCTATAATTCACCCCTCCACTTT,CASSGDRSSYNSPLHF
TRBV6-5,TRBJ1-2,-,-,TGTGCCAGCAGTCAGGCAGGGAGGGTTCTTGGCTACACCTTC,CASSQAGRVLGYTF
TRBV25-1,TRBJ2-7,-,-,TGTGCCAGCAGTGGAGACACCTACGAGCAGTACTTC,CASSGDTYEQYF
TRBV19,TRBJ1-1,-,-,TGTGCCAGTAGTATACGCGACAGTCGACAATTAGAACCTGAAGCTTTCTTT,CASSIRDSRQLEPEAFF
TRBV5-5,TRBJ2-2,TRBD1,-,TGTGCCAGCAGCTTAAACCGGGACAGTGACGACACCGGGGAGCTGTTTTTT,CASSLNRDSDDTGELFF
TRBV7-9,TRBJ2-5,-,once,TGTGCCAGCAGCTTATCGTCCGGGAACCAAGAGACCCAGTACTTC,CASSLSSGNQETQYF
TRBV18,TRBJ2-7,TRBD1,-,TGTGCCAGCTCACCGGGACAGGGGCCGTACGAGCAGTACTTC,CASSPGQGPYEQYF
TRBV5-6,TRBJ2-3,-,-,TGTGCCAGCAGCTTGGGTATAGGGGGTATCTCAGATACGCAGTATTTT,CASSLGIGGISDTQYF
TRBV7-8,TRBJ2-3,TRBD2,-,TGTGCCAGCAGGCCACTAGCGGGAGGGTGGGCAGATACGCAGTATTTT,CASRPLAGGWADTQYF
TRBV6-6,TRBJ2-2,TRBD2,-,TGTGCCAGCAAGGTAGCGGGCCCCACCGGGGAGCTGTTTTTT,CASKVAGPTGELFF
TRBV7-9,TRBJ1-2,-,-,TGTGCCAGCAGCTCACTACTCGGGTCTAACTATGGCTACACCTTC,CASSSLLGSNYGYTF
TRBV30,TRBJ1-6,TRBD1,-,TGTGCCTGGAGTGTACAGGGGAGGTCACCCCTCCACTTT,CAWSVQGRSPLHF
TRBV19,TRBJ2-1,TRBD2,-,TGTGCCAGTAGTATTCCTAGCGGGGGATACAATGAGCAGTTCTTC,CASSIPSGGYNEQFF
TRBV6-5,TRBJ1-2,TRBD1,once,TGTGCCAGCAGTTACCAGTGGACAGGGAATGGCTACACCTTC,CASSYQWTGNGYTF
TRBV7-9,TRBJ1-2,-,-,TGTGCCAGCAGCTTTCCCCTGGTACGACAGCTTTATGGCTACACCTTC,CASSFPLVRQLYGYTF
TRBV5-4,TRBJ1-6,TRBD1,few,TGTGCCAGCAGCCCTGGGGGACAGGGGGATCATTCACCCCTCCACTTT,CASSPGGQGDHSPLHF
TRBV7-2,TRBJ1-2,-,-,TGTGCCAGCAGCCCTAGACAGATCAACTATGGCTACACCTTC,CASSPRQINYGYTF
TRBV11-3,TRBJ2-6,-,-,TGTGCCAGCAGCTTAGGGCAGACTGGGGCCAACGTCCTGACTTTC,CASSLGQTGANVLTF
TRBV5-1,TRBJ1-6,TRBD1,once,TGCGCCAGTACAACCGGACAGGGGGCATATAATTCACCCCTCCACTTT,CASTTGQGAYNSPLHF
TRBV11-2,TRBJ2-1,TRBD2,-,TGTGCCAGCAGCTTACGTGGCGGGGGGGCGCTCAATGAGCAGTTCTTC,CASSLRGGGALNEQFF
TRBV11-2,TRBJ1-1,-,-,TGTGCCAGCAGGACTCTGAGGTCAGAACGAGGGGGTAGCACTGAAGCTTTCTTT,CASRTLRSERGGSTEAFF
TRBV7-2,TRBJ1-2,-,-,TGTGCCAGCAGCTTATCGAGGGATAACTATGGCTACACCTTC,CASSLSRDNYGYTF
TRBV9,TRBJ2-3,TRBD1,-,TGTGCCAGCAGCTATTACCGGGACAGCGCCACAGATACGCAGTATTTT,CASSYYRDSATDTQYF
TRBV18,TRBJ2-1,TRBD2,-,TGTGCCAGCTCCCTGACTAGCGGGATAAATGAGCAGTTCTTC,CASSLTSGINEQFF
TRBV6-2/TRBV6-3,TRBJ2-5,TRBD1,-,TGTGCCAGCAGCCCAATTGTGTCTGGTCCCGGGACAGGAGCACAAGAGACCCAGTACTTC,CASSPIVSGPGTGAQETQYF